This T cell receptor beta chain derives from a study of T cell responses to AZD1222 COVID-19 vaccine. Study findings and constraints: After the peak T cell response, and only then, were repertoires sampled. Mostly white British, mostly female donors; authors suggested clonal diversity may be underestimated. In the spike-specific TCR repertoire, nearly half reportedly target unmutated variant regions.

A remark on this clone: What it recognizes is unknown.

CDR3 length equals 13 residues. The V and J ends lost 5 bases and 7 bases respectively, with 14 bases between them. CDR1 SNHLY and CDR2 FYNNEI come from the germline V gene. Here immunoSEQ multiplex PCR was the method, and the copy in TCRdb shows in-frame clones only, minus some. The data contain 120,000 or so clones, around 90% of them singletons. Specimen: peripheral blood, collected on day 0 of AZD1222 vaccination. This clonotype was obtained from an adult in good health. The chain is built from TRBV2 and TRBJ1-2, with a tentative D call TRBD1 (5 bases). The CDR3 sequence: CASSTGVRAGYTF. CDR3 DNA sequence: TGTGCCAGCAGTACCGGGGTCAGGGCTGGCTACACCTTC.